This note documents a single TCR beta chain sequence. Authors' analysis steps: Scientists estimated how many nucleated cells there were by amplifying reference gene primers. Sequencing used immunoSEQ multiplex PCR; TCRdb keeps in-frame clones, though not all of them. That table supplies the V and J calls and clone size; D and trimming were determined from the DNA. The sample contains approximately 160,000 clones, around four fifths of which appear only once. The sample comes from a study of blood T cell repertoires in COVID-19. Study as a whole: The origin of the acute and convalescent COVID-19 samples was the United States, Italy and Spain. Sample material is recorded as cDNA or gDNA derived from T cells, B-cell-depleted T cells, or PBMCs.

Germline V CDR1 and CDR2: MDHEN, SYDVKM. The CDR3 loop spans 12 amino acids. Trimming pared 7 bases from V and 0 bases from J, leaving 7 bases between. Clinical history as reported by participants underpinned cohort assignment. Sample: PBMCs or T cells enriched from blood (not recorded which). The sequence was obtained from a woman aged 45-65 years who had recovered from COVID-19. This chain connects TRBV28 to TRBJ2-7; TRBD1 is a possible D gene (6 bases). DNA for the CDR3: TGTGCCAGCAAACAGGGCTCCTACGAGCAGTACTTC. It codes for CASKQGSYEQYF.